This T cell receptor beta chain came from a study of beta chain features in type 1 diabetes. This CDR3 is built from 14 residues. Germline loops: CDR1 MNHNY, CDR2 SVGAGI (reference sequence). The J segment lost 0 bases and the V segment lost 8 bases, leaving 3 bases of the junction unmatched. All of the isolated RNA was reverse transcribed, so expressed TCRB transcripts were sequenced. Sequencing was performed with immunoSEQ multiplex PCR; in TCRdb, only in-frame clones are kept and a portion is missing. The sample shows fewer than 400,000 clones, roughly 8% of them seen only once. The sequencing input was central memory CD4+ T cells from blood. This rearrangement joins TRBV6-6 to TRBJ1-5, with TRBD1 identical over 8 bases. The receptor was isolated from a woman younger than 30 in good health. The CDR3 sequence: CASGQGYSNQPQHF. The CDR3 DNA sequence: TGTGCCAGCGGACAGGGCTATAGCAATCAGCCCCAGCATTTT.